This entry is about one T cell receptor beta chain. Repertoires were generated with immunoSEQ multiplex PCR, while TCRdb's copy carries only in-frame clones and drops some. Among 65,000 to 95,000 clones, roughly nine tenths were seen once, and the ten largest hold around 4.9%. Trimming took 5 bases from V and 7 from J, leaving 18 bases between them. Germline values: CDR1 SGHNT, CDR2 YENEEA. The CDR3 is 15 amino acids. This entry is derived from a study of OX40 agonist ivuxolimab in advanced cancers. Sequences were derived from CD4+ or CD8+ T cells sorted from blood, sampled in a trial of the OX40 agonist ivuxolimab. This sequence joins TRBV11-3 and TRBJ2-1, with D perhaps matching TRBD2 (5 bases). The receptor comes from an adult with an advanced solid tumor such as melanoma, head and neck, liver or kidney cancer. Written as DNA, the CDR3 is TGTGCCAGCAGCATTACTAGTACCCTGGGTAATGAGCAGTTCTTC. Translation gives CASSITSTLGNEQFF.